The TCR beta chain described here comes from a study of Siglec-9 on CD8 T cells in melanoma. General study findings and limits: In melanoma tumors, a Siglec-9-marked effector memory CD8+ subset reportedly appeared to accumulate.

Sequenced by immunoSEQ multiplex PCR; TCRdb stores in-frame clones only, minus some. Of 30,000 to 45,000 clones in the sample, around 81% were seen once. In regard to this clone: As yet, its antigen is unknown.

The CDR3 has 13 residues. V was shortened by 8 bases and J by 0 bases, with 11 bases between the two germline ends. The germline CDR1 and CDR2 sequences are MNHEY and SMNVEV (reference sequence). The origin of this receptor is a human donor in good health. The chain couples TRBV27 to TRBJ2-7, with D perhaps given as TRBD1 or TRBD2 (5 bases each). Source material: Siglec-9- CD8+ T cells sorted from blood. This CDR3 reads CASGDGNSYEQYF. CDR3 nucleotides: TGTGCCAGCGGGGACGGTAACTCCTACGAGCAGTACTTC.